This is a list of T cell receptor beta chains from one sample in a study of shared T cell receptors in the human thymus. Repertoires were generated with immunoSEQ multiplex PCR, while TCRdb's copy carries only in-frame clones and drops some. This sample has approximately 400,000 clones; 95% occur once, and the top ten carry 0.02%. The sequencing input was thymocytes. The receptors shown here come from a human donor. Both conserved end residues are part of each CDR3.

CDR3aa: CASRDQREQYF
len: 11
v_gene: TRBV28
j_gene: TRBJ2-7

CDR3aa: CASSLVPGEQYF
len: 12
v_gene: TRBV11-2
j_gene: TRBJ2-7

CDR3aa: CAWAGTGGEAEAFF
len: 14
v_gene: TRBV30
j_gene: TRBJ1-1

CDR3aa: CASSQPPSWAGENIQYF
len: 17
v_gene: TRBV7-7
j_gene: TRBJ2-4

CDR3aa: CASWKGVGDANYGYTF
len: 16
v_gene: TRBV7-9
j_gene: TRBJ1-2

CDR3aa: CASSQSEADEQFF
len: 13
v_gene: TRBV4-1
j_gene: TRBJ2-1

CDR3aa: CASSPKGSGSSYEQYF
len: 16
v_gene: TRBV4-2
j_gene: TRBJ2-7

CDR3aa: CASSEAGRDNCTDTQYF
len: 17
v_gene: TRBV6-1
j_gene: TRBJ2-3

CDR3aa: CASRRTFQLETQYF
len: 14
v_gene: TRBV5-1
j_gene: TRBJ2-5

CDR3aa: CATSRDGTGDEQFF
len: 14
v_gene: TRBV15
j_gene: TRBJ2-1

CDR3aa: CASSPGNTIYF
len: 11
v_gene: TRBV18
j_gene: TRBJ1-3

CDR3aa: CASRTKTGGLHSGNTIYF
len: 18
v_gene: TRBV28
j_gene: TRBJ1-3

CDR3aa: CASSPVLWQGRQRNTEAFF
len: 19
v_gene: TRBV18
j_gene: TRBJ1-1

CDR3aa: CASSLVGTEAFF
len: 12
v_gene: TRBV27
j_gene: TRBJ1-1

CDR3aa: CASSDSSGRNEQYF
len: 14
v_gene: TRBV6-4
j_gene: TRBJ2-7

CDR3aa: CASSLEGRVAGVSYNEQFF
len: 19
v_gene: TRBV7-9
j_gene: TRBJ2-1